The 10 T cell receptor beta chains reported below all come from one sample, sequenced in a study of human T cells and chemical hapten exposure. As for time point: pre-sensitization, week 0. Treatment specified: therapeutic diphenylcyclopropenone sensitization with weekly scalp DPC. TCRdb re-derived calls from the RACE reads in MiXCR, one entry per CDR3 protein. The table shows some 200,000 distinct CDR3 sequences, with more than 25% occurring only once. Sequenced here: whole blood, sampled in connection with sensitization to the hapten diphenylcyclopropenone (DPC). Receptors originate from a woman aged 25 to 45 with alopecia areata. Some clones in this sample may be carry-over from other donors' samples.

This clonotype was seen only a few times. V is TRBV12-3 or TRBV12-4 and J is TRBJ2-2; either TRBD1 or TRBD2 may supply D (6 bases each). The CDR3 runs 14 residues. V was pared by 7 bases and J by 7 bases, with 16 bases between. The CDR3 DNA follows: TGTGCCAGCACTCTCCAGGGGACTGTCGGGGAGCTGTTTTTT. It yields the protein CASTLQGTVGELFF.

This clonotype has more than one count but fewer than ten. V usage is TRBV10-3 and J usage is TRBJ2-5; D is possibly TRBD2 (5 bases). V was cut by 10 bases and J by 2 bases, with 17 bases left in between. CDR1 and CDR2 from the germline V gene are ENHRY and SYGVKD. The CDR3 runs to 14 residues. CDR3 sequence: CATSDWIIQETQYF. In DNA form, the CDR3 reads TGTGCCACGTCGGACTGGATTATTCAAGAGACCCAGTACTTC.

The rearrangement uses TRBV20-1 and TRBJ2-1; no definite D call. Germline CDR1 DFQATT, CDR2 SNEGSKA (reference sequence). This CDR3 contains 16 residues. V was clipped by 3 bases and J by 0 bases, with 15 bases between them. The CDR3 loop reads CSASLGRLSSYNEQFF. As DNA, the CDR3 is TGCAGTGCTAGCCTCGGTCGTCTTAGCTCCTACAATGAGCAGTTCTTC.

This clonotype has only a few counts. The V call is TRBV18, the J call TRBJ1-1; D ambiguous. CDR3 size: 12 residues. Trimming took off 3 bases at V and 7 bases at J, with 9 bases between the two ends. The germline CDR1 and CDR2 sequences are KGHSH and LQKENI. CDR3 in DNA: TGTGCCAGCTCACCGATCGGTGGTGAAGCTTTCTTT. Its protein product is CASSPIGGEAFF.

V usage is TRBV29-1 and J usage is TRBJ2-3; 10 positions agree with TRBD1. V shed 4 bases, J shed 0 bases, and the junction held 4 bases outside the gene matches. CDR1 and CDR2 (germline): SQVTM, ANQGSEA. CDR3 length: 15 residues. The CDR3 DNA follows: TGCAGCGTTGGGACAGGGGGAACTAGCACAGATACGCAGTATTTT. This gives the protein CSVGTGGTSTDTQYF.

The CDR3 DNA is TGTGCCAGCAGTACGGAGGCTAATTCACCCCTCCACTTT. Residues: CASSTEANSPLHF. This rearrangement joins TRBV6-4 to TRBJ1-6; no clear D gene. The germline V and J ends were trimmed by 5 bases and 6 bases, with 8 bases remaining between them. Germline CDR1 is MRHNA and CDR2 is SNTAGT. This CDR3 spans 13 amino acids.

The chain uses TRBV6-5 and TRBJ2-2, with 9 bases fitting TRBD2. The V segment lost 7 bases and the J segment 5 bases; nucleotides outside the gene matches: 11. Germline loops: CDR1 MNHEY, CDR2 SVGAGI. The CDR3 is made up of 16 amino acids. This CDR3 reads CASTPGAGGRTGELFF. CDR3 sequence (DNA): TGTGCCAGCACCCCCGGAGCGGGAGGAAGAACCGGGGAGCTGTTTTTT.

The CDR3 sequence is CAITQGSSYEQYF. In DNA, the CDR3 is TGTGCCATCACCCAGGGGTCCTCCTACGAGCAGTACTTC. J is TRBJ2-7 and V is TRBV10-3, with D possibly matching TRBD1 (6 bases). Per germline, CDR1 ENHRY and CDR2 SYGVKD. The CDR3 is 13 amino acids. The V gene lost 7 bases and the J gene lost 0 bases, with 10 bases spanning the gap.

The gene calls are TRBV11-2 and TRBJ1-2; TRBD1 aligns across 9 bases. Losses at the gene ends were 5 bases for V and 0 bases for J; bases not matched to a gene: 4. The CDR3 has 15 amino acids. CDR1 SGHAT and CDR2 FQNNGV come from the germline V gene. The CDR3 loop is CASSRDRVSNYGYTF. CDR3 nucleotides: TGTGCCAGCAGCCGGGACAGGGTTTCTAACTATGGCTACACCTTC.

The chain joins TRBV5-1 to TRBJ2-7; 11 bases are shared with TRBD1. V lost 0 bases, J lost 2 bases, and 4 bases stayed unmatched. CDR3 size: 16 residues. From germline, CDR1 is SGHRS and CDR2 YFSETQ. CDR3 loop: CASSLGTGGLAYEQYF. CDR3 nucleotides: TGCGCCAGCAGCTTGGGGACAGGGGGCCTCGCCTACGAGCAGTACTTC.